This T cell receptor beta chain was profiled in a study of Graves' ophthalmopathy and Graves' hyperthyroidism. As the template, RNA transcripts were used to amplify TCR beta CDR3 regions. The workflow started with a first-round RT-PCR run with HTBI primers and then moved on to a second-round multiplex PCR. TCRdb re-derived calls from the multiplex PCR reads in MiXCR, one entry per CDR3 protein. The data contain some 200,000 distinct CDR3 sequences, under 30% of them seen just once; the ten biggest clones take up approximately 9%. V shed 7 bases and J 4 bases; nucleotides not matched to a gene: 5. Germline V gives CDR1 MNHEY, CDR2 SVGEGT. CDR3 length: 13 residues.

This chain connects TRBV6-2 or TRBV6-3 to TRBJ1-2; 8 bases are a match to TRBD1. This TCR came from a man in his forties or fifties with Graves' ophthalmopathy. What was sequenced was peripheral blood. The CDR3, as DNA: TGTGCCAGCACCACGACAGGGGTCTATGGCTACACCTTC. It yields the protein CASTTTGVYGYTF.